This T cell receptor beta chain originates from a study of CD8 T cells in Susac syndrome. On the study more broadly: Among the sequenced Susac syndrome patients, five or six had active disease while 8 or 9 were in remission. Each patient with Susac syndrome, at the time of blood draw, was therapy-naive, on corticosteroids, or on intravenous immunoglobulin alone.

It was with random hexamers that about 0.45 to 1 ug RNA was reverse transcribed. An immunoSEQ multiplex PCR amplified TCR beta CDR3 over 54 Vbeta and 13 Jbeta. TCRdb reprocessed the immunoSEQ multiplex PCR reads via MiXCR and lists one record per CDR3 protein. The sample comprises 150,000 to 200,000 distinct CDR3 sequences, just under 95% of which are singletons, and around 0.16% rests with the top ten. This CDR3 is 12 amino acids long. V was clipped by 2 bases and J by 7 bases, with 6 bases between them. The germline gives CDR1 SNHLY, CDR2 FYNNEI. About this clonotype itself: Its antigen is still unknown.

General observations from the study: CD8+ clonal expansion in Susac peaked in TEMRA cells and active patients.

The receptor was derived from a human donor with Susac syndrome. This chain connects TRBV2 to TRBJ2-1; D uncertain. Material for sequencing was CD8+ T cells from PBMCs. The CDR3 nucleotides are TGTGCCAGCAGTGAAAGTGCGAATGAGCAGTTCTTC. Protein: CASSESANEQFF.